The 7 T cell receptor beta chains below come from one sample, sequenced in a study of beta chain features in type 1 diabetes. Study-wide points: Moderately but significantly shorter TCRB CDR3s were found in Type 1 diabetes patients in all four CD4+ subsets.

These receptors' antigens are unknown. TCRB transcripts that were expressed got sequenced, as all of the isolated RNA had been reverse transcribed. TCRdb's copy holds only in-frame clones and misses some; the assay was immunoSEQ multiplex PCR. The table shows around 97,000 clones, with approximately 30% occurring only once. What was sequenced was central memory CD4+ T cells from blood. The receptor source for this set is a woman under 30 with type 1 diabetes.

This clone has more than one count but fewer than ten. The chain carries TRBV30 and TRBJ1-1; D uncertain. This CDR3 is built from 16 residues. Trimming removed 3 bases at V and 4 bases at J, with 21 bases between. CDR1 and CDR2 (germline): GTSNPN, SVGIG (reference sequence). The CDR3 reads CAWRYPGGFGGTEAFF. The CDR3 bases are TGTGCCTGGAGATACCCCGGCGGTTTCGGAGGCACTGAAGCTTTCTTT.

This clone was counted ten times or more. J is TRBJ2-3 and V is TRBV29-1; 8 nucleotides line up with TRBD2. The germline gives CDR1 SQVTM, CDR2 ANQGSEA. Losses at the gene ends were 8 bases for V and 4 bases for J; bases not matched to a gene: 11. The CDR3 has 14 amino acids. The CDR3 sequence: CSSRGGTGSDTQYF. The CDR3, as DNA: TGCAGCTCCCGGGGGGGCACAGGATCAGATACGCAGTATTTT.

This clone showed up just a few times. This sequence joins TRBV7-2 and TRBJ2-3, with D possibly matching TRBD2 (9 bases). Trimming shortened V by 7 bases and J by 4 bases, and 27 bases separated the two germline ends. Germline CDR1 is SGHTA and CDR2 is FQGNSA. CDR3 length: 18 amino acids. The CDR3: CASTRGLRAGGPADTQYF. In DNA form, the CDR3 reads TGTGCCAGCACCAGGGGGCTTCGGGCGGGAGGGCCTGCAGATACGCAGTATTTT.

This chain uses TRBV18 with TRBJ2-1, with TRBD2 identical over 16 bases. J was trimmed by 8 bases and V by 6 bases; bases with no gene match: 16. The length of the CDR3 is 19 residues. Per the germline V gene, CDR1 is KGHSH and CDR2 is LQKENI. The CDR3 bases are TGTGCCAGCTCCCGAAAACCGCGTCCGGGACTAGCGGGAGGGCATGAGCAGTTCTTC. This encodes CASSRKPRPGLAGGHEQFF.

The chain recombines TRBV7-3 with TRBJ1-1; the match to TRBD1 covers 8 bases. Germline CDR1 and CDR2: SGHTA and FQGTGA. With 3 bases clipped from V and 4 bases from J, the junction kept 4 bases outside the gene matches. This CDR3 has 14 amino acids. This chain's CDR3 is CASSFGQGSTEAFF. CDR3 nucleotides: TGTGCCAGCAGCTTCGGACAGGGTAGCACTGAAGCTTTCTTT. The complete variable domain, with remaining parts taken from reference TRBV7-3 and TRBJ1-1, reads GAGVSQTPSNKVTEKGKYVELRCDPISGHTALYWYRQSLGQGPEFLIYFQGTGAADDSGLPNDRFFAVRPEGSVSTLKIQRTERGDSAVYLCASSFGQGSTEAFFGQGTRLTVV.

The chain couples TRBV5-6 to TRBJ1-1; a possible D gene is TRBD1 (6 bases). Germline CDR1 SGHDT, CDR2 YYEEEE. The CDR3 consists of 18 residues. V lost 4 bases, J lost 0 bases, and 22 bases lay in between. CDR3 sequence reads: CASSRRNQGKGVNTEAFF. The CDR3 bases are TGTGCCAGCAGCCGCCGAAATCAGGGGAAGGGTGTGAACACTGAAGCTTTCTTT.

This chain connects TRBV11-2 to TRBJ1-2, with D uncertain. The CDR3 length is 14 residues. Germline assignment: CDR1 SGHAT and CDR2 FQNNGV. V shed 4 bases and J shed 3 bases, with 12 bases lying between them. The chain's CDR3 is CASSSPQDYYGYTF. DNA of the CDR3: TGTGCCAGCAGCTCCCCGCAGGATTACTATGGCTACACCTTC.